The entry that follows covers one T cell receptor beta chain sequence. Antigen specificity is unknown. A far larger clone is one base from this, pointing to a likely read error. This CDR3 is also generated by other DNA sequences in the sample. This record comes from a study of shared clonotypes between healthy human individuals. Overall study findings and caveats: Incomplete sequencing of sorted subsets was indicated by rarefaction despite large depth. Clonotype sharing across a handful of donors was observed for 4% to 6.5% of naive CD4 clonotypes.

Clones were sequenced by immunoSEQ multiplex PCR, and TCRdb holds only the in-frame ones, with some missing. Counted here are about 960,000 clones, around 80% occurring once; the ten biggest clones make up roughly 1.5%. Trimming cost V 0 bases and J 3 bases, with 10 bases left between them. This CDR3 comprises 14 residues. Germline assignment: CDR1 SGHRS and CDR2 YFSETQ. The source of this sequence is a man in his late teens or twenties in good health. Input material: memory CD4+ T cells sorted from blood. Specified subset: CD45RA-negative fraction. The chain carries TRBV5-1 and TRBJ2-7; possible D gene TRBD1, 6 bases. The CDR3 spells CASSLAVQGYEQYF. The CDR3 DNA follows: TGCGCCAGCAGCTTGGCGGTACAGGGCTACGAGCAGTACTTC.